The clone carrying this T cell receptor beta chain appeared a single time. Its specificity is unknown. The sample comes from a study of shared clonotypes between healthy human individuals. General study results and limits: All-four-donor shared clonotypes had higher generation probabilities than non-shared clonotypes did. It was the few donors that limited the genetic and exposure-history diversity represented. Sharing across four donors was highest in naive CD4 (roughly 5%) and lowest in memory CD8 (roughly 0.4%).

Data came from immunoSEQ multiplex PCR; TCRdb stores just in-frame clones and leaves some out. This sample has 950,000 to 1,100,000 clones, with 78% found just once. The donors, healthy adults who were HIV-negative, had experienced no recent acute infections or vaccinations. Germline V CDR1 and CDR2: LNHDA, SQIVND (reference sequence). Trimming removed 2 bases from V and 0 bases from J, with 8 bases in between. The CDR3 has 15 amino acids. The TCR comes from a young man in good health. Some clones in this sample may be carry-over from other donors' samples. Input material: memory CD4+ T cells from PBMCs. Sample subset: CD45RA-negative fraction. V usage is TRBV19 and J usage is TRBJ2-1; possibly TRBD1 for D (6 bases). CDR3 amino acids: CASSIMGASYNEQFF. For the CDR3, the DNA is TGTGCCAGTAGTATAATGGGGGCCTCCTACAATGAGCAGTTCTTC.